The present entry profiles one T cell receptor (beta chain) with its context. The specificity of this receptor is unknown. No base qualities exist here, and no much larger clone lies one base off it. The source of the sample is a study of blood T cell repertoires in COVID-19 (dated by TCRdb to about 2020). General notes on the study: Samples from collaborators originated in the United States, Italy and Spain and spanned both the acute and convalescent phases of COVID-19. The repertoires were released in a freely available public database meant as a resource for research on the immune response to SARS-CoV-2. Nearly every sample came with metadata listing a de-identified subject ID, COVID-19 status, age in years and sex. Samples came from the ongoing ImmuneRACE study (first 160 participants) plus 1,254 subjects from 6 global collaborators. Deeply sampled blood TCRbeta repertoires from subjects exposed to, actively infected with, or recovered from COVID-19 were included in the dataset. The material from the prospective study consisted of cDNA or gDNA derived from T cells, B-cell-depleted T cells, or PBMCs. Where available, HLA class I and class II types were obtained from metadata supplied by the sample provider rather than from assay-based typing.

The immunoSEQ Assay, a bias-controlled multiplex PCR, was used to amplify TCRbeta CDR3 regions from genomic DNA. Per the source publication's procedure: The number of nucleated cells in each sample was estimated from the amplification of reference gene primers within the assay. To quantify the absolute abundance of each unique TCRbeta CDR3 rearrangement, sequence reads were collapsed and filtered. For each sample, productive Simpson clonality was calculated as the square root of Simpson's diversity index over productive rearrangements. TCRdb carries this immuneACCESS record with in-frame sequences only. Its versions omit some clonotypes, under half of them owing to an unresolved V gene in the studies checked, with the rest unexplained. The V and J calls and clone size are taken from that table; D and trimming were inferred from the DNA. Present in this sample are approximately 110,000 clones, 85% of which were seen just once. Roughly 4.2% of the sample lies in the top ten.

Study-wide conclusions, independent of this receptor: The quantity of clinical and demographic metadata differed by source and by participant and was supplied without curation.

Each collaborating institution followed its own protocols to collect whole blood in K2EDTA tubes. For TCRbeta analysis, collaborators shipped samples in one of three forms: frozen whole blood, isolated PBMCs, or DNA extracted from either of those sample types. CDR3 length: 15 amino acids, cysteine to phenylalanine. Only CDR3 DNA remains: 45 bases, in frame from the first base. Between the V and J ends, shortened by 2 bases and 4 bases respectively, the junction contains 12 bases. The germline V gene specifies MDHEN as CDR1 and SYDVKM as CDR2. Here the chain combines TRBV28 and TRBJ1-3, and perhaps TRBD1 as D gene, on 6 matching bases. This receptor was taken from a middle-aged man with acute or convalescent COVID-19. What was sequenced was peripheral blood. The nucleotide sequence is given as TGTGCCAGCAGTTTACAGGGGATTGCGGGAAACACCATATATTTT. Its coded protein is CASSLQGIAGNTIYF. The full variable domain, completed from the reference TRBV28 and TRBJ1-3 proteins outside the CDR3, reads DVKVTQSSRYLVKRTGEKVFLECVQDMDHENMFWYRQDPGLGLRLIYFSYDVKMKEKGDIPEGYSVSREKKERFSLILESASTNQTSMYLCASSLQGIAGNTIYFGEGSWLTVV.